The T cell receptor (beta chain) described here comes from a study of T cell clonotyping in hematopoietic cell transplantation. Generated by immunoSEQ multiplex PCR, the TCRdb table keeps only in-frame clones and is missing some. The sample carries some 4,400 clones, roughly 77% recorded once. Germline V lookup: CDR1 SGHDT, CDR2 YYEEEE. V was pared by 8 bases and J by 6 bases, with 23 bases between. This CDR3 region has 16 residues. This clone has only a few counts. The chain uses TRBV5-6 and TRBJ2-2; a possible D gene is TRBD1 (5 bases). The clonotype originates from a female patient aged 50-65 years who had an allogeneic stem cell transplant from an unrelated donor, so the T cells may come from the graft donor. Some clones in this sample may be carry-over from other donors' samples. The specimen was peripheral blood mononuclear cells, collected 100 days after allogeneic stem cell transplant. CDR3 nucleotide sequence: TGTGCCAGTACCTCCGAGACAGTCCGCTTGGCCGGGGAGCTGTTTTTT. Translated, it gives CASTSETVRLAGELFF.